What follows are 3 T cell receptor beta chains derived from one specimen sequenced in a study of blood T cells in healthy people across ages. Primers used in a second PCR of roughly 6 to 11 cycles were a sample-barcoded 5' primer and a J-beta primer mix. MiXCR, applied by TCRdb to the 5' RACE reads, yields one record per CDR3 protein. Counted here are 800,000 to 950,000 distinct CDR3 sequences, about 27% occurring once; the ten biggest clones make up more than 8.5%. This sample was shared with a second study, whose subject was T cells of mothers and their children.

The material sequenced was blood. The receptors come from a woman in her 40s in good health.

This clonotype was counted only a few times. The chain is built from TRBV29-1 and TRBJ1-5, with TRBD1 matching over 9 bases. V trimming: 5 bases; J trimming: 3 bases; junction bases outside the gene matches: 8. In germline, CDR1 is SQVTM, CDR2 ANQGSEA. CDR3 length: 15 amino acids. As DNA, the CDR3 is TGCAGCGTTCTCTCTGGACAGGGGTTCAATCAGCCCCAGCATTTT. Residues: CSVLSGQGFNQPQHF.

This clonotype was observed a few times. A much larger clone lies a single base off, so this may be a read error. This chain uses TRBV7-3 with TRBJ1-1; the match to TRBD1 covers 7 bases. The trim removed 4 bases at V and 5 bases at J, leaving 4 bases unmatched. CDR1 is SGHTA and CDR2 is FQGTGA in the germline V gene. The CDR3 is made up of 13 amino acids. The CDR3 loop is CASSSQGLTEAFF. Here the CDR3 DNA reads TGTGCCAGCAGCTCACAGGGGCTGACTGAAGCTTTCTTT.

In its sample, this clonotype was seen a few times. J is TRBJ2-5 and V is TRBV14; no clear D. Per the germline V gene, CDR1 is SGHDN and CDR2 is FVKESK. CDR3 length: 13 amino acids. V dropped 1 base and J dropped 4 bases, with 7 bases sitting between them. Written as DNA, the CDR3 is TGTGCCAGCAGCCAAGGAATGGCAGAGACCCAGTACTTC. Encoded protein: CASSQGMAETQYF.